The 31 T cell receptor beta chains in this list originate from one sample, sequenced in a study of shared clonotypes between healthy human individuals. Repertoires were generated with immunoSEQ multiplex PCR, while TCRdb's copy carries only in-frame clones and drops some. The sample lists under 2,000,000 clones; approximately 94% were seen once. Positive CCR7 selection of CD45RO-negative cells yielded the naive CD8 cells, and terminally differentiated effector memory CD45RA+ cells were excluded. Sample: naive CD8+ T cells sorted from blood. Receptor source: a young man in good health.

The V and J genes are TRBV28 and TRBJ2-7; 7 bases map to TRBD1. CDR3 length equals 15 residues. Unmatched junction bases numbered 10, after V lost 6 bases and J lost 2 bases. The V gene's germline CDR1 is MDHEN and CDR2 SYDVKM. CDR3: CASSPTWDSTYEQYF. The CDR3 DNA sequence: TGTGCCAGCAGCCCCACTTGGGACAGCACCTACGAGCAGTACTTC.

The CDR3 spells CASGAYGSGVINEQYF. Here the CDR3 DNA reads TGTGCCAGCGGAGCTTACGGGTCAGGGGTCATCAACGAGCAGTACTTC. The J gene is TRBJ2-7, the V gene TRBV7-2; a possible D gene is TRBD1 (6 bases). V lost 8 bases and J 5 bases, leaving 25 bases between the germline ends. CDR1 is SGHTA, CDR2 FQGNSA, per germline. The CDR3 has 16 amino acids. Variable domain in full (rest from reference TRBV7-2 and TRBJ2-7): GAGVSQSPSNKVTEKGKDVELRCDPISGHTALYWYRQSLGQGLEFLIYFQGNSAPDKSGLPSDRFSAERTGGSVSTLTIQRTQQEDSAVYLCASGAYGSGVINEQYFGPGTRLTVT.

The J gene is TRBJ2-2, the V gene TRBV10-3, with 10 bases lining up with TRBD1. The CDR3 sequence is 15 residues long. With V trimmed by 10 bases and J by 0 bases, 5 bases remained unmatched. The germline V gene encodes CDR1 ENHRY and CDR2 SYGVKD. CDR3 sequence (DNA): TGTGCCACCGCGGGACAGGGGTCGAACACCGGGGAGCTGTTTTTT. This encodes CATAGQGSNTGELFF.

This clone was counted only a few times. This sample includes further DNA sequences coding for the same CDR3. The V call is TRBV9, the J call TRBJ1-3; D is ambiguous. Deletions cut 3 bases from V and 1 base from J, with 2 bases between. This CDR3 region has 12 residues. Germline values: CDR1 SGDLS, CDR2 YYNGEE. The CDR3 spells CASSASGNTIYF. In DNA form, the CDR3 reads TGTGCCAGCAGCGCTTCTGGAAACACCATATATTTT.

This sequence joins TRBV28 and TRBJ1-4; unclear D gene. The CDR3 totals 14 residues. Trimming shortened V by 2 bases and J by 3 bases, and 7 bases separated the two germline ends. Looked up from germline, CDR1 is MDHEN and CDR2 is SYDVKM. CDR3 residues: CASSLRTPNEKLFF. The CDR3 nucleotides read TGTGCCAGCAGTTTACGCACTCCTAATGAAAAACTGTTTTTT. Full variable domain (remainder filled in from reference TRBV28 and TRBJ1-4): DVKVTQSSRYLVKRTGEKVFLECVQDMDHENMFWYRQDPGLGLRLIYFSYDVKMKEKGDIPEGYSVSREKKERFSLILESASTNQTSMYLCASSLRTPNEKLFFGSGTQLSVL.

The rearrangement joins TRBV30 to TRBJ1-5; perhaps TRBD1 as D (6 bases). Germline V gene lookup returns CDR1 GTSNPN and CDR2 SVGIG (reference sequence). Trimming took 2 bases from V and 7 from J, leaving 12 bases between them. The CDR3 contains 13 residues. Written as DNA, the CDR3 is TGTGCCTGGAGTTTGGGGGGCGCGCAGCCCCAGCATTTT. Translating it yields CAWSLGGAQPQHF. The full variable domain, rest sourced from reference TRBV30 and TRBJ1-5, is SQTIHQWPATLVQPVGSPLSLECTVEGTSNPNLYWYRQAAGRGLQLLFYSVGIGQISSEVPQNLSASRPQDRQFILSSKKLLLSDSGFYLCAWSLGGAQPQHFGDGTRLSIL.

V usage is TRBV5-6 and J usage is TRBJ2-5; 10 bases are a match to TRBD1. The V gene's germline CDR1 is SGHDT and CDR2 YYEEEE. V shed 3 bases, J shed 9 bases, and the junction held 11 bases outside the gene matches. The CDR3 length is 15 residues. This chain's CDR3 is CASSSGQGPIESQYF. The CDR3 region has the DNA TGTGCCAGCAGCTCGGGACAGGGGCCTATTGAGTCCCAGTACTTC.

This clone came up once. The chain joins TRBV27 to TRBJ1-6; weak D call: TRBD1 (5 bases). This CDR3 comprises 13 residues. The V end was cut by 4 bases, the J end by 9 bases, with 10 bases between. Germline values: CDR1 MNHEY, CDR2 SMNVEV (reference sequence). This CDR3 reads CASSYGGPSPLHF. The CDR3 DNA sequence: TGTGCCAGCAGTTACGGGGGTCCTTCACCCCTCCACTTT.

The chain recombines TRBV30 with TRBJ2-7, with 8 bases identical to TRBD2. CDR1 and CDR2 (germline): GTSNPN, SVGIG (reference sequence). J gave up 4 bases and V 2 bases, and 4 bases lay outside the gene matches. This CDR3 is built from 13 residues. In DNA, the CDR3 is TGTGCCTGGAGTTTTTCTAGCGGGTACGAGCAGTACTTC. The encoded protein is CAWSFSSGYEQYF. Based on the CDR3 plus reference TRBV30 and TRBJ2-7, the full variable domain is SQTIHQWPATLVQPVGSPLSLECTVEGTSNPNLYWYRQAAGRGLQLLFYSVGIGQISSEVPQNLSASRPQDRQFILSSKKLLLSDSGFYLCAWSFSSGYEQYFGPGTRLTVT.

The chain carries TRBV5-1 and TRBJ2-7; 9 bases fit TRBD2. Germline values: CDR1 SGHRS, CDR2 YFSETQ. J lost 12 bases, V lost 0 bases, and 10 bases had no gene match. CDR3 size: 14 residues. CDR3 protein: CASSLAIAGELRYF. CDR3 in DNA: TGCGCCAGCAGCTTGGCGATAGCGGGGGAGCTTCGGTACTTC.

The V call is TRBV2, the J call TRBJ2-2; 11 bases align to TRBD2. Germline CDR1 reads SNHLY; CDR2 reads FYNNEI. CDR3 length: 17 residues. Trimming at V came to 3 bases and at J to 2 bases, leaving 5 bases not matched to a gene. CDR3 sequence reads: CASSDPGLAGNTGELFF. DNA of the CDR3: TGTGCCAGCAGTGACCCTGGACTAGCGGGCAACACCGGGGAGCTGTTTTTT.

CDR3 loop: CASSIELGSNQPQHF. The CDR3 coding sequence is TGTGCCAGTAGTATCGAGTTGGGTAGCAATCAGCCCCAGCATTTT. The chain combines TRBV19 with TRBJ1-5; D remains unclear. V was clipped by 3 bases and J by 0 bases, with 9 bases between them. This CDR3 spans 15 amino acids. Germline CDR1 and CDR2: LNHDA and SQIVND (reference sequence).

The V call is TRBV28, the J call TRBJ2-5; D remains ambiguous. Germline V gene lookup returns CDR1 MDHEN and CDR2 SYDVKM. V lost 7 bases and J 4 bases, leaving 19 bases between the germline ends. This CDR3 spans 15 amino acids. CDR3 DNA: TGTGCCAGCACCCTTCAACGGGCTTCACTAGAGACCCAGTACTTC. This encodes CASTLQRASLETQYF.

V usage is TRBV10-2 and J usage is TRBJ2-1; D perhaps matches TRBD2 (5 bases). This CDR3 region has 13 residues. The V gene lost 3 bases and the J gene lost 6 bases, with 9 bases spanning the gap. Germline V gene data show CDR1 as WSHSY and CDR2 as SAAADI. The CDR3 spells CASSDSEANEQFF. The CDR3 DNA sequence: TGCGCCAGCAGTGATTCGGAGGCCAATGAGCAGTTCTTC.

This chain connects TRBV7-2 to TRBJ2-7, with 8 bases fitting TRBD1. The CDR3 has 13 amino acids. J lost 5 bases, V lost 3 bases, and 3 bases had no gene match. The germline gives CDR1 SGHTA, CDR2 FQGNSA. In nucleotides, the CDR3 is TGTGCCAGCAGCTTGGACAGGGTGGACGAGCAGTACTTC. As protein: CASSLDRVDEQYF.

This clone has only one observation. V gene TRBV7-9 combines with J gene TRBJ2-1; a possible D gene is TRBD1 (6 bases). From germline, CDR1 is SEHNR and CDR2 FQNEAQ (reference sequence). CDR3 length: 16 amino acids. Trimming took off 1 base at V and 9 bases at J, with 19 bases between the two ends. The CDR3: CASSLGTVKISVEQFF. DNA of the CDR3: TGTGCCAGCAGCTTAGGGACAGTGAAAATTAGCGTTGAGCAGTTCTTC.

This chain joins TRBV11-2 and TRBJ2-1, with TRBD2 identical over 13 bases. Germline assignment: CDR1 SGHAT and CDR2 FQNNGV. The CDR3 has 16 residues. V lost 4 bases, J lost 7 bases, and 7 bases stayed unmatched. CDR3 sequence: CASSSRSTSGGNEQFF. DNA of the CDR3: TGTGCCAGCAGCTCCCGGTCGACTAGCGGGGGGAATGAGCAGTTCTTC. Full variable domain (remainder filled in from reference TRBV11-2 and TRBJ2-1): EAGVAQSPRYKIIEKRQSVAFWCNPISGHATLYWYQQILGQGPKLLIQFQNNGVVDDSQLPKDRFSAERLKGVDSTLKIQPAKLEDSAVYLCASSSRSTSGGNEQFFGPGTRLTVL.

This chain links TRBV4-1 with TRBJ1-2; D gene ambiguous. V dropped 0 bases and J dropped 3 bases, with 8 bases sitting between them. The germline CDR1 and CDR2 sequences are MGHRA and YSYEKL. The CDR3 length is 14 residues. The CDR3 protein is CASSQEQADYGYTF. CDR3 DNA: TGCGCCAGCAGCCAAGAGCAGGCTGACTATGGCTACACCTTC.

The CDR3 DNA is TGTGCCAGCAGCCAGAATCAAGGACTACCTAGCACAGATACGCAGTATTTT. Protein sequence: CASSQNQGLPSTDTQYF. The J gene is TRBJ2-3, the V gene TRBV14, with a weak D call TRBD2 (6 bases). The length of the CDR3 is 17 residues. CDR1 and CDR2 from the germline V gene are SGHDN and FVKESK. Trimming stripped 3 bases from V and 0 bases from J, with 16 bases between. Full variable domain (missing parts from reference TRBV14 and TRBJ2-3): EAGVTQFPSHSVIEKGQTVTLRCDPISGHDNLYWYRRVMGKEIKFLLHFVKESKQDESGMPNNRFLAERTGGTYSTLKVQPAELEDSGVYFCASSQNQGLPSTDTQYFGPGTRLTVL.

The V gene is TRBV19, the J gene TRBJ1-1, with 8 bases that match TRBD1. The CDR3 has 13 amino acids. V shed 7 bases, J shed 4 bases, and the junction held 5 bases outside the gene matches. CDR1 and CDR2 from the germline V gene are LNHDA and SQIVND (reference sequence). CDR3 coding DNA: TGTGCCAGTACTCGGGACAGGTTCACTGAAGCTTTCTTT. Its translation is CASTRDRFTEAFF.

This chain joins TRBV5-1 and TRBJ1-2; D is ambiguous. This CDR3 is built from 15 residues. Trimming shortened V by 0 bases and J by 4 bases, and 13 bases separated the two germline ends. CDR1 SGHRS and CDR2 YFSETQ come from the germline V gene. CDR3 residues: CASSLDSVVTYGYTF. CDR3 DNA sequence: TGCGCCAGCAGCTTGGATAGTGTAGTCACCTATGGCTACACCTTC. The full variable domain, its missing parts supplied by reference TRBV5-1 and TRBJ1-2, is KAGVTQTPRYLIKTRGQQVTLSCSPISGHRSVSWYQQTPGQGLQFLFEYFSETQRNKGNFPGRFSGRQFSNSRSEMNVSTLELGDSALYLCASSLDSVVTYGYTFGSGTRLTVV.

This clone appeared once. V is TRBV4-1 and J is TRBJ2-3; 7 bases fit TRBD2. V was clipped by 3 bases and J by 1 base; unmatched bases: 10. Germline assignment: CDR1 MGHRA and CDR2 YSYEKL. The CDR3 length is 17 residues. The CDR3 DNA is TGCGCCAGCAGCCATCCCCTCGGGGGGAGCGGCACAGATACGCAGTATTTT. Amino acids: CASSHPLGGSGTDTQYF.

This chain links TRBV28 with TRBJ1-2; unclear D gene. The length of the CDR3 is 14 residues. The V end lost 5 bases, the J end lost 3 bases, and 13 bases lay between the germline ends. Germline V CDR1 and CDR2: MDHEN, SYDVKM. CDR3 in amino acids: CASSTSDGDYGYTF. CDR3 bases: TGTGCCAGCAGTACCTCGGACGGGGACTATGGCTACACCTTC.

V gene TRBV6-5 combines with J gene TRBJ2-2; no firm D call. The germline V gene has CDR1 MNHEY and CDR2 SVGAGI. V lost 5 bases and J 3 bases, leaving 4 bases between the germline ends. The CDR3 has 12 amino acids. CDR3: CASSTYTGELFF. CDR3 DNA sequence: TGTGCCAGCAGTACCTACACCGGGGAGCTGTTTTTT.

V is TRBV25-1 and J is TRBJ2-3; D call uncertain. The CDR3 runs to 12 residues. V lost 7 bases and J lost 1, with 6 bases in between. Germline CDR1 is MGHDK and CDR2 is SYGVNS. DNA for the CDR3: TGTGCCAGCAACGCGGGCACAGATACGCAGTATTTT. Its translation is CASNAGTDTQYF.

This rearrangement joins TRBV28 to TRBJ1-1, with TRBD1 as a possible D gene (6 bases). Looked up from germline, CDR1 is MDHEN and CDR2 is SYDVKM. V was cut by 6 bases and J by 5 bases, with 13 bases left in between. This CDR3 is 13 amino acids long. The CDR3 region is CASRSSGETEAFF. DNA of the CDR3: TGTGCCAGCAGGTCGTCAGGGGAGACTGAAGCTTTCTTT.

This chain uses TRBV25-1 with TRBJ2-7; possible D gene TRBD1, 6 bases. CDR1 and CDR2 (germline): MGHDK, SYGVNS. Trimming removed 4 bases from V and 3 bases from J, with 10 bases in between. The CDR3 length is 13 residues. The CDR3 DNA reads TGTGCCAGCAGTGCGGACAGTATCTACGAGCAGTACTTC. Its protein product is CASSADSIYEQYF.

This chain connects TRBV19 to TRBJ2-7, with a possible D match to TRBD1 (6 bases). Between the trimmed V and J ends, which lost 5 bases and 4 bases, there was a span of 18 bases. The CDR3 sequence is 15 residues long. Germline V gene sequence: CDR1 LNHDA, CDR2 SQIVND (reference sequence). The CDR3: CASSSHRDTSYEQYF. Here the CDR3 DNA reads TGTGCCAGTAGTTCCCACCGGGACACCTCTTACGAGCAGTACTTC.

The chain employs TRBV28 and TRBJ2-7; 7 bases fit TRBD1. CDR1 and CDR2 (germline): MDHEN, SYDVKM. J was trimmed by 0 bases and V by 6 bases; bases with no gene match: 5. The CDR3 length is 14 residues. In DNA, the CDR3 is TGTGCCAGCAGAGGGACAGCCAACTCCTACGAGCAGTACTTC. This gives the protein CASRGTANSYEQYF.

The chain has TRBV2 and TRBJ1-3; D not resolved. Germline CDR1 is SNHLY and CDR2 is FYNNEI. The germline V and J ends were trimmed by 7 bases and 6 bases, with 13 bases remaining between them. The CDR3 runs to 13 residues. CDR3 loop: CASNPALINTIYF. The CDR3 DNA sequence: TGTGCCAGCAACCCCGCCCTAATAAACACCATATATTTT.

The CDR3 nucleotides are TGTGCCAGCAGTTATACTAGCGGTTACGAGCAGTACTTC. This translates into CASSYTSGYEQYF. This chain joins TRBV27 and TRBJ2-7; 8 nucleotides line up with TRBD2. The CDR3 sequence is 13 residues long. Germline V gives CDR1 MNHEY, CDR2 SMNVEV (reference sequence). V trimming: 4 bases; J trimming: 4 bases; junction bases outside the gene matches: 3.